This TCR beta chain was obtained from a study of shared clonotypes between healthy human individuals. Trimming left V 6 bases short and J 0 bases short, with 14 bases between. CDR3 length: 16 residues. Germline V gives CDR1 MDHEN, CDR2 SYDVKM. A note on this clone: Its cognate antigen is unknown.

CD45RO negativity and positive selection for CCR7 defined naive CD8 cells, a population that excluded terminally differentiated effector memory CD45RA+ cells. Profiled with immunoSEQ multiplex PCR; TCRdb holds only in-frame clones, not every one. The sample yields more than 2 million clones, roughly 93% seen once. General observations from the study: Some clonotypes were shared by all four sorted-subset donors, while others were not shared. The non-shared ones had lower generation probabilities than the shared ones.

The clonotype was recovered from a man aged 18 to 30 in good health. Some clones in this sample may be carry-over from other donors' samples. The J gene is TRBJ1-4, the V gene TRBV28; D is perhaps TRBD1 (5 bases). Sequencing was carried out using naive CD8+ T cells from PBMCs. The CDR3, as DNA: TGTGCCAGCAGCCCCGGGGAGGGGACAACTAATGAAAAACTGTTTTTT. As protein: CASSPGEGTTNEKLFF.